This T cell receptor beta chain was retrieved from a study of post-analysis software for immune sequencing data. Broader study findings: The five TRBV segments detected at higher frequency in patients than in controls included TRBV5-6, TRBV5-1 and TRBV20-1. Multiple sclerosis patients had significantly lower normalized Chao1 diversity than controls.

As for this clonotype: The antigen is undetermined.

V dropped 3 bases and J dropped 8; count of bases not matched to a gene: 7. Germline CDR1 is MGHRA and CDR2 is YSYEKL. The CDR3 extends over 15 amino acids. The authors incorporated unique molecular identifiers into the TCR beta cDNA libraries. TCRdb analysed the PCR reads with MiXCR anew, one entry per CDR3 protein. This sample carries 450,000 to 700,000 distinct CDR3 sequences, roughly 45% of them seen once, and the ten largest clones take 1.7%. The origin of this receptor is a girl between 5 and 17 years old with multiple sclerosis. The sequenced sample was blood. The V and J genes are TRBV4-1 and TRBJ2-1; TRBD2 matches 10 bases. CDR3 sequence reads: CASSQYPSGSYEQFF. CDR3 DNA sequence: TGCGCCAGCAGCCAGTATCCTAGCGGGAGCTATGAGCAGTTCTTC.